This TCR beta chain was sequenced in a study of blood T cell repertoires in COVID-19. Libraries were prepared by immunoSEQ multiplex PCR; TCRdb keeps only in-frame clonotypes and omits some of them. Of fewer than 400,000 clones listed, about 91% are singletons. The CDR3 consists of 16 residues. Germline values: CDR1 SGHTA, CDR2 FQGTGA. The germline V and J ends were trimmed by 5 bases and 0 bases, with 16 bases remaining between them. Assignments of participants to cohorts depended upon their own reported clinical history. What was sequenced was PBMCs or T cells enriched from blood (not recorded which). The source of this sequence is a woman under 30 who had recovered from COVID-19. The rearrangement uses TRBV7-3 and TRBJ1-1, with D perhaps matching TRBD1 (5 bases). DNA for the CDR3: TGTGCCAGCAGCCCACAGCCGCGGGGCCTGAACACTGAAGCTTTCTTT. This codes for CASSPQPRGLNTEAFF.